The present TCR beta chain was sequenced within a study of PD-L1 blockade in urothelial cancer. The wider study: Patients had received 0 to 3 prior chemotherapy regimens.

Overall study results and limits: It was durable-benefit patients whose tumor-associated blood clones expanded more at 3 weeks.

Trimming shortened V by 0 bases and J by 3 bases, and 5 bases separated the two germline ends. The CDR3 runs to 13 residues. Germline V lookup: CDR1 LNHDA, CDR2 SQIVND (reference sequence). Pretreatment and on-treatment samples were taken, numbering 1 to 8 per patient. Clones were read by immunoSEQ multiplex PCR, and TCRdb kept only the in-frame ones, dropping some. The sample lists roughly 62,000 clones; roughly 82% were seen once. With respect to this clone: Its target is not known.

The source is a man aged 65 to 79 with urothelial cancer. The V and J genes are TRBV19 and TRBJ1-2; D gene unclear. The sample was PBMCs, taken around atezolizumab (anti-PD-L1) treatment. The CDR3: CASSIDPDYGYTF. CDR3 DNA: TGTGCCAGTAGTATAGATCCGGACTATGGCTACACCTTC.